This T cell receptor beta chain was captured in a study of T cell changes during pregnancy in multiple sclerosis (dated by TCRdb to the late 2010s). With regard to the full study: Changes in the T cell repertoire over the course of pregnancy were examined in this study in women with multiple sclerosis.

Preparation of the library involved the immunoSEQ multiplex PCR assay. TCRdb re-hosts the immuneACCESS table, in-frame sequences only. Its copies lack some clones; in the studies checked, an unresolved V gene accounts for under half of them, and the cause for the rest is not known. For this sample there are tens of thousands of clones; roughly 92% appear just once. Of the sample, about 2.5% is held by the ten largest clones. From cysteine to phenylalanine, the CDR3 is 17 amino acids long. Only the CDR3 DNA is retained, 51 bases long and in frame from the first base. The germline V gene provides CDR1 LGHNA and CDR2 YNFKEQ. V lost 5 bases and J lost 0 bases, and the count of bases not matched to a germline gene is 7. On this clone itself: The antigen it binds to is not known. Nothing much larger sits one base from this clone, and base qualities are not available.

The TCR sequence derives from a female donor in good health, enrolled as a control in a pregnancy study. The starting material was peripheral blood, obtained in the third trimester of pregnancy. The rearrangement combines TRBV4-2 with TRBJ2-6, with TRBD2 identical over 7 junction bases. The CDR3 protein is CASSFTSASSGANVLTF. The nucleotides are TGTGCCAGCAGCTTCACTAGCGCGAGCTCTGGGGCCAACGTCCTGACTTTC.